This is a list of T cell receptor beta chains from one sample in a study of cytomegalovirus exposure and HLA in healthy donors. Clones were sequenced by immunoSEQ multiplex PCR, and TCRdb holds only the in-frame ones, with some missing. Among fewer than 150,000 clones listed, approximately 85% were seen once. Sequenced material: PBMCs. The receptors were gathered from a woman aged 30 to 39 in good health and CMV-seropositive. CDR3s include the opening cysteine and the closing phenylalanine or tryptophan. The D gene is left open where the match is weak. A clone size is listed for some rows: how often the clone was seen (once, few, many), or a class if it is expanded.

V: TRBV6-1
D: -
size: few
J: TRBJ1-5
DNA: TGTGCCAGCAGATCGGGGGGAGAGTCTCAGCCCCAGCATTTT
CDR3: CASRSGGESQPQHF

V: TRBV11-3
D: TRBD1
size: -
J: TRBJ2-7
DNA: TGTGCCAGCAGCTTGAGACAGGGGGTCTACGAGCAGTACTTC
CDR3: CASSLRQGVYEQYF

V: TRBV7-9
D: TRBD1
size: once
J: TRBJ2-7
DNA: TGTGCCAGCAGCCCTCTAGGGGACAGGGAAGCCTACGAGCAGTACTTC
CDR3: CASSPLGDREAYEQYF

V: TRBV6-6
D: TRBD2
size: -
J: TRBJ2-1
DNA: TGTGCCAGCAGTTACAGTTGGGGGCTAGCGGGGGATGAGCAGTTCTTC
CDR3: CASSYSWGLAGDEQFF

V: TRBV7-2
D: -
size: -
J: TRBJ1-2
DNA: TGTGCCAGCAGCTTAGCTAGCAGGGGCTGGGACTATGGCTACACCTTC
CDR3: CASSLASRGWDYGYTF

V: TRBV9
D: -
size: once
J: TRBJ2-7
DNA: TGTGCCAGCAGCGCCTCCTCCTTGAGGGAGCAGTACTTC
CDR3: CASSASSLREQYF

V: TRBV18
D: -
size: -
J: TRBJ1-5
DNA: TGTGCCAGCTCTTCGGTTAGACAGGTGGATGGGCAGCCCCAGCATTTT
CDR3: CASSSVRQVDGQPQHF

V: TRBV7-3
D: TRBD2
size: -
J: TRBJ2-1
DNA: TGTGCCAGCAGCAGTAGCGGGGGAACCTACAATGAGCAGTTCTTC
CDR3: CASSSSGGTYNEQFF

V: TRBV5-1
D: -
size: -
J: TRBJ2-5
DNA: TGCGCCAGCAGCTTAGGCGGGGCGAGAGAGACCCAGTACTTC
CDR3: CASSLGGARETQYF

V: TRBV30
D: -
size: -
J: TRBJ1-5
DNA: TGTGCCTGGAGTGCAGCGTCCAATCAGCCCCAGCATTTT
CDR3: CAWSAASNQPQHF

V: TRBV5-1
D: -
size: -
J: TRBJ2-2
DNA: TGCGCCAGCATCGAGGGGGGGTCCAACACCGGGGAGCTGTTTTTT
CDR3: CASIEGGSNTGELFF

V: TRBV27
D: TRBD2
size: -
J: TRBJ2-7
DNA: TGTGCCAGCAGTCTAGCGGACTCCTACGAGCAGTACTTC
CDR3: CASSLADSYEQYF

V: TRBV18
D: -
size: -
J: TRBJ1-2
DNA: TGTGCCAGCTCACCAGCACAGGCTTTTAACTATGGCTACACCTTC
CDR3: CASSPAQAFNYGYTF

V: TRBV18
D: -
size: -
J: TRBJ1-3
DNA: TGTGCCAGCTCACCACCGATAGTTGGAAACACCATATATTTT
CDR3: CASSPPIVGNTIYF

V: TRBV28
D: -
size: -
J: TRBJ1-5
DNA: TGTGCCAGCAGCCCGAGCAATCAGCCCCAGCATTTT
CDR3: CASSPSNQPQHF

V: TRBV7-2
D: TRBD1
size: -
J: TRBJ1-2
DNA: TGTGCCAGCAGCTTAGGCCAGGGGGCTCTCTATGGCTACACCTTC
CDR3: CASSLGQGALYGYTF

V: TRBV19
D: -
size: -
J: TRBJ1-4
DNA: TGTGCCAGTAGTTTTTCAGGGTTGACTAATGAAAAACTGTTTTTT
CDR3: CASSFSGLTNEKLFF

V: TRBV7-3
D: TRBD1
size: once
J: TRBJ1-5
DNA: TGTGCCAGCAGCTTCGGACAGGGGCATCACTCTTATAGCAATCAGCCCCAGCATTTT
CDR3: CASSFGQGHHSYSNQPQHF

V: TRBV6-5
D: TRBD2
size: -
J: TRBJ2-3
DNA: TGTGCCAGCCGGTTGACGGGAGGGCCAGGAGATACGCAGTATTTT
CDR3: CASRLTGGPGDTQYF

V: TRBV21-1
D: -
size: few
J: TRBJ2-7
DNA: TGTGCCAGCAGCAAAGGCGCGCACCTTACGGACCCCGGGACAGGGGGCAGGTACGAGCAGTACTTC
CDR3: CASSKGAHLTDPGTGGRYEQYF

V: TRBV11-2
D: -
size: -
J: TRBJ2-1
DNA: TGTGCCAGCAGCTTAGATGCCAAGGGCAGGGTGGTAGGTGAGCAGTTCTTC
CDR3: CASSLDAKGRVVGEQFF

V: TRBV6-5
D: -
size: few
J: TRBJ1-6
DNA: TGTGCCAGCAGTCCCGCAGGGTATTCACCCCTCCACTTT
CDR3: CASSPAGYSPLHF

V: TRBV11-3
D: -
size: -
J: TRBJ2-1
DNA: TGTGCCAGCAGCTTAGGTCTTAGCTCCTACAATGAGCAGTTCTTC
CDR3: CASSLGLSSYNEQFF

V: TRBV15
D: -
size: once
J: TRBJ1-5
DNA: TGTGCCACCCCCACACCTAGAGGCAATCAGCCCCAGCATTTT
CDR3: CATPTPRGNQPQHF

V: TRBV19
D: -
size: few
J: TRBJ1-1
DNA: TGTGCCAGTAGCCCAACCCAGGGTATCACTGAAGCTTTCTTT
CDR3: CASSPTQGITEAFF

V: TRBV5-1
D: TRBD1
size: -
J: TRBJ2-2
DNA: TGCGCCAGCAGCTTGGAACAGGGGGCAAGCACCGGGGAGCTGTTTTTT
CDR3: CASSLEQGASTGELFF

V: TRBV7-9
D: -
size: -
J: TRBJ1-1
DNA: TGTGCCAGCAGCTTAGAAAGCGGGACTGAAGCTTTCTTT
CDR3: CASSLESGTEAFF

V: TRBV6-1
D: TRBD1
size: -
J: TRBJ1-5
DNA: TGTGCCACCTCTTTGGGACAGGCAAGGCATTTT
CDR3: CATSLGQARHF

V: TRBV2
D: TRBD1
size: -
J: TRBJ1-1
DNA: TGTGCCAGCCCTACCCCTCCGGGACAGGGACGAACTGAAGCTTTCTTT
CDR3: CASPTPPGQGRTEAFF

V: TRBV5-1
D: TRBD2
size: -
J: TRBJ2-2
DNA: TGCGCCAGCAGCTTGGGAACTAGCGGGAGGACTTACCGGGAGCTGTTTTTT
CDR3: CASSLGTSGRTYRELFF

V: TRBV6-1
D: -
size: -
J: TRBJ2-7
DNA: TGTGCCAGCAGTGAAGGAGTAGGGGCATCCTACGAGCAGTACTTC
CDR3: CASSEGVGASYEQYF

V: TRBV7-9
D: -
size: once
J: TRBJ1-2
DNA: TGTGCCAGCAGCTCATACCAGGTCGCTGGCTACACCTTC
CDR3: CASSSYQVAGYTF

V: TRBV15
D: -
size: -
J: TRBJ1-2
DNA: TGTGCCACCAGCAGCCTACGACAGGCTGGCTACACCTTC
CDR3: CATSSLRQAGYTF

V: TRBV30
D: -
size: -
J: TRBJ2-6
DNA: TGTGCCTGGACTGACACGAGTGGGGCCAACGTCCTGACTTTC
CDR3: CAWTDTSGANVLTF

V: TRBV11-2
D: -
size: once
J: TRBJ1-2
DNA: TGTGCCAGCAGCACGCACAGGGCCAACTATGGCTACACCTTC
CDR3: CASSTHRANYGYTF

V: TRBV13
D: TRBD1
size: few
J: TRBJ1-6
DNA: TGTGCCAGCAGCTACGACAGGGAAAGGGGTTCACCCCTCCACTTT
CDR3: CASSYDRERGSPLHF

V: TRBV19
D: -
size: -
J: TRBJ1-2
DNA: TGTGCCAGTAGTATTTATTACAGAGCTAACTATGGCTACACCTTC
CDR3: CASSIYYRANYGYTF

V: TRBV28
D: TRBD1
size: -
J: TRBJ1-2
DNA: TGTGCCAGCAGAATTGGACAGGGGGCGAGAGGCTACACCTTC
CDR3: CASRIGQGARGYTF

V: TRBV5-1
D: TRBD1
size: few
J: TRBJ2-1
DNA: TGCGCCAGCAGTTTCTGGGACAGGGGTGGAGATGAGCAGTTCTTC
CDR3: CASSFWDRGGDEQFF

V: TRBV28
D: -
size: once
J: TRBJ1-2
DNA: TGTGCCAGTGAGGGCTCCCACTATGGCTACACCTTC
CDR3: CASEGSHYGYTF